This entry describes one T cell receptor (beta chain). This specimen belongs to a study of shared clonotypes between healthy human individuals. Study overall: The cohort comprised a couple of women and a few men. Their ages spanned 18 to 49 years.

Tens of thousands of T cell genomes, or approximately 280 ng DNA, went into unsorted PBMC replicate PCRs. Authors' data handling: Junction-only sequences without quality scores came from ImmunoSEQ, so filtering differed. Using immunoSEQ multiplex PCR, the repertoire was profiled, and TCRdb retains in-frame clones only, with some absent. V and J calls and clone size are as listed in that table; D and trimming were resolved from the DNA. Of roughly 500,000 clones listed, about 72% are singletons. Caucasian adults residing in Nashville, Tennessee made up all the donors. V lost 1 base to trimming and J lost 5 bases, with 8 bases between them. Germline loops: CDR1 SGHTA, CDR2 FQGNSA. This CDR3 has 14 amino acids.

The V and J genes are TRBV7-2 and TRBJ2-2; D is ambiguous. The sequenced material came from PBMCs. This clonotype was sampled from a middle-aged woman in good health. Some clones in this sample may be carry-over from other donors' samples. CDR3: CASSLVTRTGELFF. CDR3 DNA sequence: TGTGCCAGCAGCTTAGTCACCAGGACCGGGGAGCTGTTTTTT.